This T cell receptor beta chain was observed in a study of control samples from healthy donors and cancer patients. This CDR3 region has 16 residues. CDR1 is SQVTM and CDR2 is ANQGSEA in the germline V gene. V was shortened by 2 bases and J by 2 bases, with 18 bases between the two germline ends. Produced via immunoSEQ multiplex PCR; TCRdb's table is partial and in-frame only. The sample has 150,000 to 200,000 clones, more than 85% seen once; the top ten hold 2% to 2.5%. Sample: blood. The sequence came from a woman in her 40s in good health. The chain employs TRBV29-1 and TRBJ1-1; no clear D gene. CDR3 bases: TGCAGCGTTGAAAGCCCGCCACATGTCCCTAACACTGAAGCTTTCTTT. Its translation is CSVESPPHVPNTEAFF.